The 2 T cell receptor beta chains below come from one sample, sequenced in a study of human T cells and chemical hapten exposure. TCRdb ran MiXCR on the RACE reads and lists one entry per CDR3 protein. Among 340,000 or so distinct CDR3 sequences, around 7% were seen once, and the ten largest hold 8% to 9%. Time point described: patch test 1, 2 weeks after DPC sensitization. Treatment here: therapeutic diphenylcyclopropenone sensitization with weekly scalp DPC. The material was whole blood, obtained in connection with sensitization to the hapten diphenylcyclopropenone (DPC). All receptors come from a woman aged 18 to 35 with alopecia areata. Some clones in this sample may be carry-over from other donors' samples.

The V call is TRBV6-5, the J call TRBJ1-2; 7 positions match TRBD1. This CDR3 has 15 amino acids. The J segment lost 4 bases and the V segment lost 6 bases, leaving 11 bases of the junction unmatched. Per the germline V gene, CDR1 is MNHEY and CDR2 is SVGAGI. CDR3 protein: CASSPTGPNTYGYTF. CDR3 bases: TGTGCCAGCAGCCCGACAGGGCCCAATACCTATGGCTACACCTTC.

There are many counts of this clonotype. The J gene is TRBJ2-6, the V gene TRBV3-1; D remains unclear. V was pared by 2 bases and J by 1 base, with 3 bases between. The CDR3 is 14 residues long. CDR1 LGHDT and CDR2 YNNKEL come from the germline V gene (reference sequence). DNA of the CDR3: TGTGCCAGCAGCCAATTATCTGGGGCCAACGTCCTGACTTTC. Encoded protein: CASSQLSGANVLTF.